Detailed here is one T cell receptor beta chain. This entry is derived from a study of OX40 agonist ivuxolimab in advanced cancers. Assay used: immunoSEQ multiplex PCR; TCRdb lists only in-frame clones, some missing. The data contain 65,000 to 70,000 clones, over 75% of them seen just once; the ten biggest clones take up about 6%. The TCR sequence derives from an adult with an advanced solid tumor such as melanoma, head and neck, liver or kidney cancer. Sequenced here: CD4+ or CD8+ T cells sorted from blood, sampled in a trial of the OX40 agonist ivuxolimab.

The CDR3 region is CASSSTGARLEKLFF. CDR3 nucleotides: TGTGCCAGCAGCTCCACCGGGGCCAGACTAGAAAAACTGTTTTTT. The chain employs TRBV13 and TRBJ1-4, with D possibly being TRBD1 (5 bases). Trimming shortened V by 4 bases and J by 8 bases, and 17 bases separated the two germline ends. This CDR3 region has 15 residues. CDR1 is PRHDT and CDR2 is FYEKMQ in the germline V gene (reference sequence).